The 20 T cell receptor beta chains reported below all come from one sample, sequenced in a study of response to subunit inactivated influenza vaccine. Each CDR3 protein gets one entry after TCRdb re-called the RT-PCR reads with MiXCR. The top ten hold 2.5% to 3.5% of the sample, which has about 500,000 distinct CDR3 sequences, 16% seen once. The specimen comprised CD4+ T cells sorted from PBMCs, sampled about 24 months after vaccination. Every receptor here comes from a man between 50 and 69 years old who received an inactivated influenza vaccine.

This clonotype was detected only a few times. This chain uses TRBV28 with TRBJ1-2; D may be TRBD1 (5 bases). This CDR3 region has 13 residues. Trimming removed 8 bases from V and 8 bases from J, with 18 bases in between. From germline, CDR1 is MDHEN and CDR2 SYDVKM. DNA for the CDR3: TGTGCCAGCGGGGGTCCCCTGGCCTTCGGCTACACCTTC. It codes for CASGGPLAFGYTF.

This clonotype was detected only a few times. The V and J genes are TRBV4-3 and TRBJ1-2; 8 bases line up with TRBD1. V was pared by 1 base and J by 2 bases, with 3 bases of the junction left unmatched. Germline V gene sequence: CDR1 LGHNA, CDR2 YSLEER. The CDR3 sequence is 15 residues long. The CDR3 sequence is CASSQGDRSNYGYTF. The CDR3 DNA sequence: TGCGCCAGCAGCCAAGGGGACAGGTCCAACTATGGCTACACCTTC.

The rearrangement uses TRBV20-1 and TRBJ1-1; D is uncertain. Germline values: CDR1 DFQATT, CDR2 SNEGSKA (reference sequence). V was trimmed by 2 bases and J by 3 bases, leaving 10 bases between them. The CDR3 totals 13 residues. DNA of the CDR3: TGCAGTGCTAGACGGGGAGAACACACTGAAGCTTTCTTT. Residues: CSARRGEHTEAFF.

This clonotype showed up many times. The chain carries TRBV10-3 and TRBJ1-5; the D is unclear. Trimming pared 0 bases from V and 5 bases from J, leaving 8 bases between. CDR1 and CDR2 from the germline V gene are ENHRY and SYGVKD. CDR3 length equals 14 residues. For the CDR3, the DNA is TGTGCCATCAGTGAGTCGCGGGGAGATCAGCCCCAGCATTTT. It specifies CAISESRGDQPQHF.

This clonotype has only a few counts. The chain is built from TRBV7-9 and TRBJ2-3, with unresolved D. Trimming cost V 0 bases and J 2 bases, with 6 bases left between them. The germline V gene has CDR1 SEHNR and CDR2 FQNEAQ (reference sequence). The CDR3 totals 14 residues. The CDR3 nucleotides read TGTGCCAGCAGCTTAGCGGATTTCACAGATACGCAGTATTTT. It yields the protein CASSLADFTDTQYF.

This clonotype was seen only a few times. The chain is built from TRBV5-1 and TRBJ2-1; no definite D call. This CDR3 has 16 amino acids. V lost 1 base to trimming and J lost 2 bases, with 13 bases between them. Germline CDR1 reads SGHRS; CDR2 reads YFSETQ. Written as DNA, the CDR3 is TGCGCCAGCAGCTTGTGGGGTAGCCGGGCCTACAATGAGCAGTTCTTC. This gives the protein CASSLWGSRAYNEQFF.

The CDR3 is CASRPAGAGTEAFF. The CDR3 DNA reads TGTGCCAGCAGGCCGGCGGGGGCTGGGACTGAAGCTTTCTTT. V usage is TRBV7-2 and J usage is TRBJ1-1; a possible D gene is TRBD1 (6 bases). The CDR3 runs to 14 residues. Germline V lookup: CDR1 SGHTA, CDR2 FQGNSA. V lost 6 bases and J lost 5, with 16 bases in between.

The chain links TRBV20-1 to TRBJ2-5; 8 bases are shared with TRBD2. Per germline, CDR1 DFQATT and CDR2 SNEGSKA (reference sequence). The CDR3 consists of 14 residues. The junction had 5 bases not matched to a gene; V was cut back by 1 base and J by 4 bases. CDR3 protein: CSARVAGWGETQYF. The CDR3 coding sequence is TGCAGTGCTAGAGTAGCGGGATGGGGAGAGACCCAGTACTTC.

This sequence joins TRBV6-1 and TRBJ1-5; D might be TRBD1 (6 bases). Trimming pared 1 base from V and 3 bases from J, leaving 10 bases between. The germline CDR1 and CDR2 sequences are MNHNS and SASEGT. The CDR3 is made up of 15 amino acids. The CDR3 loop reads CASSEVYRANQPQHF. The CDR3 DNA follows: TGTGCCAGCAGTGAAGTTTACAGGGCCAATCAGCCCCAGCATTTT.

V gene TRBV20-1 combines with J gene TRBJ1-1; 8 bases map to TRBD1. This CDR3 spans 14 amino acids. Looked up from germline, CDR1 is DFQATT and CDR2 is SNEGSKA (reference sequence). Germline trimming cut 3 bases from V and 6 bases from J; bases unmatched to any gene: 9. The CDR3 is CSARLQGARAEAFF. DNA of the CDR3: TGCAGTGCTAGGCTGCAGGGGGCGAGGGCTGAAGCTTTCTTT.

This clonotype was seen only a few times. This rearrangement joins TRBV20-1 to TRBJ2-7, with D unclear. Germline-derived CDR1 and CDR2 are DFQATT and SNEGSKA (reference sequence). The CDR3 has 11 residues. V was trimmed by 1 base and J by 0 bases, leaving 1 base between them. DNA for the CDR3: TGCAGTGCTAGAGTCTCCTACGAGCAGTACTTC. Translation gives CSARVSYEQYF.

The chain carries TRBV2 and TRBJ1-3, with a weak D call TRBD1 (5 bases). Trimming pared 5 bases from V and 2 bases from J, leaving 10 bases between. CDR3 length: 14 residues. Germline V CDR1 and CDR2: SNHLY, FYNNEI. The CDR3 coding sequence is TGTGCCAGCAGTAGGTCGGGGGCTGGAAACACCATATATTTT. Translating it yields CASSRSGAGNTIYF.

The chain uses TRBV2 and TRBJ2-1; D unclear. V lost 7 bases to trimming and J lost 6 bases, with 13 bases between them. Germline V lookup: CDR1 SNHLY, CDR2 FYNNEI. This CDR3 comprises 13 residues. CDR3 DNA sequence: TGTGCCAGCATTAGTAATAGAGGCAATGAGCAGTTCTTC. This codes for CASISNRGNEQFF.

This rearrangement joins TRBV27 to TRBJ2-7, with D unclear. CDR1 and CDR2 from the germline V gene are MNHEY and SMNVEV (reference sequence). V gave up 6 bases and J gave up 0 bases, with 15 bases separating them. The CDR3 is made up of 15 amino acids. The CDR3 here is CASSSQFSSSYEQYF. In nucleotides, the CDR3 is TGTGCCAGCAGCTCCCAGTTCAGTAGCTCCTACGAGCAGTACTTC.

CDR3 DNA: TGCAGCGTGGGACAGGGTGGGTGGGGCACTGAAGCTTTCTTT. It translates to CSVGQGGWGTEAFF. V and J are TRBV29-1 and TRBJ1-1, with 9 bases identical to TRBD1. V lost 6 bases to trimming and J lost 4 bases; unmatched junction nucleotides: 9. This CDR3 is 14 amino acids long. CDR1 is SQVTM and CDR2 is ANQGSEA in the germline V gene.

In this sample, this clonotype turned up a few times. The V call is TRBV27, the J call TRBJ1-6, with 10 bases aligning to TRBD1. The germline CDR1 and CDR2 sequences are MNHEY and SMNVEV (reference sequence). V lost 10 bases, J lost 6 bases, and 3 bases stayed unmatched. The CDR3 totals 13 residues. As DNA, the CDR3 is TGTGCCATTAGACAGGGGGCTAATTCACCCCTCCACTTT. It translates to CAIRQGANSPLHF.

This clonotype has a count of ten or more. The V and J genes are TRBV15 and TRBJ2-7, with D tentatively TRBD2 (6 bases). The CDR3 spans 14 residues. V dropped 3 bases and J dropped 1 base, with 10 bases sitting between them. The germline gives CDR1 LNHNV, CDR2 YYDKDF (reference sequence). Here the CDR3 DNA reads TGTGCCACCAGCAGGGGCGCGGGATCCTACGAGCAGTACTTC. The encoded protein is CATSRGAGSYEQYF.

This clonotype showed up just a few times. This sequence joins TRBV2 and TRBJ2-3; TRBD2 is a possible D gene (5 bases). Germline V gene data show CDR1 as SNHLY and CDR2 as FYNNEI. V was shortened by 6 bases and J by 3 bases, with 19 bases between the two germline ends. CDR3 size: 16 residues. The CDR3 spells CASSPRTPTQTDTQYF. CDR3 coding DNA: TGTGCCAGCAGCCCCCGGACTCCGACCCAAACAGATACGCAGTATTTT.

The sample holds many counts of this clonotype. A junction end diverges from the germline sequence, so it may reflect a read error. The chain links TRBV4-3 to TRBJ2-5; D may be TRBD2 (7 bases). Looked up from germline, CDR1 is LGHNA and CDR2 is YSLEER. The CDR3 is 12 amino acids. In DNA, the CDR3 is TGTGCCAGCAGCCAAGGGGGGGGGACCCAGTACTTC. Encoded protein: CASSQGGGTQYF.

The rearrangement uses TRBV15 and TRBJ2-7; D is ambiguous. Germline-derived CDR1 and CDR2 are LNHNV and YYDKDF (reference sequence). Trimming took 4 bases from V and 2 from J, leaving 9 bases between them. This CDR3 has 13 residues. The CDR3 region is CATSMGHPYEQYF. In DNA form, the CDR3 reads TGTGCCACCAGCATGGGTCATCCCTACGAGCAGTACTTC.